This note documents a single T cell receptor beta chain sequence. Its specificity is not known. The data originate from a study of shared clonotypes between healthy human individuals. Study-wide background: Donors had three CD4 naive, three CD4 memory, two CD8 naive and one CD8 memory plate apiece.

Trimming took 8 bases from V and 3 from J; bases not matched to a gene: 11. There are 15 residues in the CDR3. The germline CDR1 and CDR2 sequences are SEHNR and FQNEAQ (reference sequence). Points from the study as a whole: Sharing of clonotypes among donors was expected to vary with sequencing depth. Naive subsets generally had larger estimated richness than memory subsets.

The protocol was immunoSEQ multiplex PCR, while the TCRdb copy is restricted to in-frame clones and leaves out a portion. Of around 2.1 million clones listed, nearly 97% are singletons. The material sequenced was naive CD4+ T cells sorted from blood. The sample's subset: CD45RA+ positively selected. The TCR comes from a man younger than 35 in good health. This sequence joins TRBV7-9 and TRBJ2-7; TRBD2 agrees at 9 bases. The CDR3 protein is CASGGSGGLIYEQYF. The CDR3 DNA follows: TGTGCCAGCGGCGGTAGCGGGGGTCTCATCTACGAGCAGTACTTC.